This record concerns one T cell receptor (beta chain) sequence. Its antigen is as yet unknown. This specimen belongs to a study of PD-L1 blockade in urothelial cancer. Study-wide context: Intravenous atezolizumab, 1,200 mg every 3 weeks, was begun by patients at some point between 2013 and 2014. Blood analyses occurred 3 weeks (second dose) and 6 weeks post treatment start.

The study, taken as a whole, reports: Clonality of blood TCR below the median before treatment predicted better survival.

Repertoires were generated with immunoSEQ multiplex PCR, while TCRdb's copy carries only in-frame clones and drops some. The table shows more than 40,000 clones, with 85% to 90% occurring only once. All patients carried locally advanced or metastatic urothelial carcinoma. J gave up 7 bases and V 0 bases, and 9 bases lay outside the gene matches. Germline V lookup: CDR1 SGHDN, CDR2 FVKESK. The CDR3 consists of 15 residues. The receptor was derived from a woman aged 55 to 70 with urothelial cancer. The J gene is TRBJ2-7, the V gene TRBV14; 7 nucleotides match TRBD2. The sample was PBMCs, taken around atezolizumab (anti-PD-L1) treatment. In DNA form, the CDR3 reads TGTGCCAGCAGCCAAGACATGCTAGCGGTCTCTGAGCAGTACTTC. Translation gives CASSQDMLAVSEQYF.